This TCR beta chain is drawn from a study of shared clonotypes between healthy human individuals. Sequencing used immunoSEQ multiplex PCR; TCRdb keeps in-frame clones, though not all of them. Of under 350,000 clones listed, 87% are singletons. The receptor's source is a man younger than 35 in good health. The sequencing input was memory CD8+ T cells sorted from blood. Subset denoted: CD45RO+ cells pooled with CCR7-negative TemRA cells.

The chain's CDR3 is CASRTGGPSEQFF. In nucleotides, the CDR3 is TGCGCCAGCAGGACGGGAGGGCCGAGTGAGCAGTTCTTC. The chain links TRBV10-2 to TRBJ2-1; 8 nucleotides align to TRBD2. V dropped 6 bases and J dropped 9; count of bases not matched to a gene: 7. The germline gives CDR1 WSHSY, CDR2 SAAADI. CDR3 size: 13 residues.